A selection of T cell receptor beta chains follows, all from one sample in a study of control samples from healthy donors and cancer patients. Assay: immunoSEQ multiplex PCR; the TCRdb copy retains only in-frame clones and omits some. The sample holds some 120,000 clones, 80% to 90% seen once. The source material was blood. The receptors were gathered from a man aged 35-49 years in good health. The CDR3 runs from the conserved cysteine through the conserved F or W. The D gene is left open where the match is weak. Some rows have no size entry. The others give once, few or many, or a class for an expanded clone.

length: 17
V: TRBV14
J: TRBJ1-1
size: -
D: -
CDR3: CASSQDGGRAMNTEAFF
DNA: TGTGCCAGCAGCCAAGATGGCGGCAGAGCCATGAACACTGAAGCTTTCTTT

length: 14
V: TRBV7-6
J: TRBJ1-3
size: -
D: -
CDR3: CASSARGPGNTIYF
DNA: TGTGCCAGCAGTGCTCGGGGGCCGGGAAACACCATATATTTT

length: 12
V: TRBV29-1
J: TRBJ1-2
size: -
D: -
CDR3: CSVAGSNYGYTF
DNA: TGCAGCGTTGCTGGATCTAACTATGGCTACACCTTC

length: 15
V: TRBV10-3
J: TRBJ2-5
size: -
D: TRBD1
CDR3: CAISESGQDQETQYF
DNA: TGTGCCATCAGTGAGTCCGGACAGGACCAAGAGACCCAGTACTTC

length: 17
V: TRBV3-1/TRBV3-2
J: TRBJ1-6
size: -
D: -
CDR3: CASSQSGIRANNSPLHF
DNA: TGTGCCAGCAGCCAGTCGGGTATCAGGGCGAATAATTCACCCCTCCACTTT

length: 11
V: TRBV5-6
J: TRBJ2-3
size: -
D: TRBD2
CDR3: CASSRTSPQYF
DNA: TGTGCCAGCAGCCGGACTAGTCCGCAGTATTTT

length: 13
V: TRBV2
J: TRBJ1-2
size: -
D: -
CDR3: CASSDITGNGYTF
DNA: TGTGCCAGCAGCGACATTACAGGGAATGGCTACACCTTC

length: 12
V: TRBV25-1
J: TRBJ2-2
size: medium-sized
D: -
CDR3: CASSKNTGELFF
DNA: TGTGCCAGCAGTAAAAACACCGGGGAGCTGTTTTTT

length: 13
V: TRBV9
J: TRBJ1-6
size: -
D: TRBD1
CDR3: CASTGTDNSPLHF
DNA: TGTGCCAGTACCGGGACAGATAATTCACCCCTCCACTTT

length: 16
V: TRBV10-1
J: TRBJ1-4
size: -
D: TRBD1
CDR3: CASRNYRQGLNEKLFF
DNA: TGCGCCAGCAGGAACTACCGACAGGGATTAAATGAAAAACTGTTTTTT

length: 15
V: TRBV5-1
J: TRBJ2-2
size: many
D: -
CDR3: CASSLVDRLTGELFF
DNA: TGCGCCAGCAGCTTGGTGGACAGACTCACCGGGGAGCTGTTTTTT

length: 13
V: TRBV6-5
J: TRBJ1-2
size: -
D: -
CDR3: CASSYSPDYGYTF
DNA: TGTGCCAGCAGTTACTCCCCGGACTATGGCTACACCTTC

length: 15
V: TRBV11-2
J: TRBJ1-1
size: -
D: -
CDR3: CASSLYATENTEAFF
DNA: TGTGCCAGCAGCTTATACGCGACGGAGAACACTGAAGCTTTCTTT

length: 14
V: TRBV15
J: TRBJ1-3
size: once
D: -
CDR3: CATSRAGLENTIYF
DNA: TGTGCCACCAGCAGAGCGGGATTGGAAAACACCATATATTTT

length: 16
V: TRBV9
J: TRBJ1-4
size: -
D: -
CDR3: CASSVTTGTSGEKLFF
DNA: TGTGCCAGCAGCGTGACCACCGGGACTTCGGGTGAAAAACTGTTTTTT

length: 17
V: TRBV23-1
J: TRBJ2-1
size: -
D: TRBD2
CDR3: CASSPYQRGPPPNEQFF
DNA: TGCGCCAGCAGTCCCTATCAGCGGGGGCCCCCGCCTAATGAGCAGTTCTTC

length: 12
V: TRBV3-1/TRBV3-2
J: TRBJ1-2
size: -
D: -
CDR3: CASSQDRYGYTF
DNA: TGTGCCAGCAGTCAAGACAGATATGGCTACACCTTC

length: 16
V: TRBV7-8
J: TRBJ2-3
size: -
D: TRBD1
CDR3: CASSLRDRGSTDTQYF
DNA: TGTGCCAGCAGCCTCCGGGACAGGGGTAGCACAGATACGCAGTATTTT

length: 17
V: TRBV6-6
J: TRBJ2-6
size: -
D: -
CDR3: CASSRNTNRAGANVLTF
DNA: TGTGCCAGCAGTCGAAACACCAACAGGGCTGGGGCCAACGTCCTGACTTTC

length: 15
V: TRBV6-2/TRBV6-3
J: TRBJ2-7
size: -
D: -
CDR3: CASSYSSPGNDEQYF
DNA: TGTGCCAGCAGTTACTCGAGCCCGGGGAACGACGAGCAGTACTTC

length: 15
V: TRBV7-6
J: TRBJ2-2
size: -
D: -
CDR3: CASSLGPRNTGELFF
DNA: TGTGCCAGCAGCTTAGGCCCTAGGAACACCGGGGAGCTGTTTTTT

length: 14
V: TRBV3-1/TRBV3-2
J: TRBJ1-2
size: -
D: -
CDR3: CASSPDTRGAGYTF
DNA: TGTGCCAGCAGCCCCGACACGCGGGGCGCTGGCTACACCTTC

length: 15
V: TRBV13
J: TRBJ2-3
size: -
D: -
CDR3: CASSLGGTPTDTQYF
DNA: TGTGCCAGCAGCCTCGGGGGGACACCCACAGATACGCAGTATTTT

length: 15
V: TRBV11-3
J: TRBJ1-1
size: -
D: -
CDR3: CASSSGPYLNTEAFF
DNA: TGTGCCAGCAGCTCCGGGCCTTACCTGAACACTGAAGCTTTCTTT

length: 16
V: TRBV9
J: TRBJ2-2
size: -
D: -
CDR3: CASSVDGTRVTGELFF
DNA: TGTGCCAGCAGCGTAGATGGGACGAGGGTGACCGGGGAGCTGTTTTTT

length: 14
V: TRBV7-8
J: TRBJ1-1
size: -
D: -
CDR3: CASSLRSGSTEAFF
DNA: TGTGCCAGCAGCTTAAGGTCAGGGAGCACTGAAGCTTTCTTT

length: 16
V: TRBV11-3
J: TRBJ2-1
size: few
D: -
CDR3: CASSLLTGRVGSEQFF
DNA: TGTGCCAGCAGCTTATTAACAGGGAGGGTGGGGAGTGAGCAGTTCTTC

length: 14
V: TRBV6-2/TRBV6-3
J: TRBJ2-1
size: -
D: TRBD1
CDR3: CASSYGNRGNEQFF
DNA: TGTGCCAGCAGTTACGGAAACAGGGGAAATGAGCAGTTCTTC

length: 15
V: TRBV7-8
J: TRBJ1-1
size: -
D: -
CDR3: CASSRGGREKTEAFF
DNA: TGTGCCAGCAGCCGGGGGGGGCGGGAAAAGACTGAAGCTTTCTTT

length: 15
V: TRBV6-2/TRBV6-3
J: TRBJ1-5
size: -
D: TRBD1
CDR3: CASSRGQGANQPQHF
DNA: TGTGCCAGCAGTCGAGGACAGGGCGCCAATCAGCCCCAGCATTTT

length: 14
V: TRBV10-3
J: TRBJ2-5
size: -
D: -
CDR3: CAISESVRGETQYF
DNA: TGTGCCATCAGTGAGTCTGTAAGGGGAGAGACCCAGTACTTC

length: 14
V: TRBV2
J: TRBJ2-5
size: -
D: -
CDR3: CASVKLDRLATQYF
DNA: TGTGCCAGCGTTAAACTAGACCGGTTGGCGACCCAGTACTTC

length: 11
V: TRBV30
J: TRBJ1-5
size: -
D: -
CDR3: CAAGVYQPQHF
DNA: TGTGCCGCAGGGGTGTACCAGCCCCAGCATTTT

length: 15
V: TRBV5-6
J: TRBJ1-6
size: -
D: TRBD1
CDR3: CASSLTGGNNSPLHF
DNA: TGTGCCAGCAGCTTGACAGGGGGCAACAATTCACCCCTCCACTTT

length: 16
V: TRBV6-5
J: TRBJ1-6
size: -
D: -
CDR3: CASSYSLLALNSPLHF
DNA: TGTGCCAGCAGTTATAGCCTGCTGGCTCTCAATTCACCCCTCCACTTT

length: 16
V: TRBV21-1
J: TRBJ2-3
size: -
D: -
CDR3: CASSKSSGGRTDTQYF
DNA: TGTGCCAGCAGCAAATCTAGCGGGGGCCGCACAGATACGCAGTATTTT

length: 17
V: TRBV7-2
J: TRBJ2-3
size: -
D: TRBD2
CDR3: CASSFLAGGARADTQYF
DNA: TGTGCCAGCAGCTTCCTAGCGGGGGGGGCCCGGGCAGATACGCAGTATTTT

length: 13
V: TRBV7-9
J: TRBJ2-2
size: few
D: -
CDR3: CASSPGGTGELFF
DNA: TGTGCCAGCAGCCCAGGGGGGACCGGGGAGCTGTTTTTT

length: 14
V: TRBV7-2
J: TRBJ1-3
size: -
D: TRBD1
CDR3: CASSLAGTGGTIYF
DNA: TGTGCCAGCAGCTTAGCGGGGACAGGCGGCACCATATATTTT

length: 14
V: TRBV6-5
J: TRBJ2-6
size: -
D: -
CDR3: CASRSIFGANVLTF
DNA: TGTGCCAGCAGAAGTATCTTTGGGGCCAACGTCCTGACTTTC

length: 15
V: TRBV4-1
J: TRBJ1-2
size: -
D: -
CDR3: CASSQVEGVTYGYTF
DNA: TGCGCCAGCAGCCAAGTTGAGGGGGTTACCTATGGCTACACCTTC

length: 15
V: TRBV19
J: TRBJ2-2
size: -
D: TRBD1
CDR3: CASKWGQGDTGELFF
DNA: TGTGCCAGTAAATGGGGACAGGGGGATACCGGGGAGCTGTTTTTT

length: 16
V: TRBV18
J: TRBJ1-6
size: -
D: TRBD1
CDR3: CASSLQGSGYNSPLHF
DNA: TGTGCCAGCTCATTACAGGGGAGCGGTTATAATTCACCCCTCCACTTT

length: 14
V: TRBV7-6
J: TRBJ1-6
size: -
D: -
CDR3: CASSNNENNSPLHF
DNA: TGTGCCAGCAGCAACAACGAAAACAATTCACCCCTCCACTTT

length: 15
V: TRBV6-5
J: TRBJ1-5
size: few
D: TRBD1
CDR3: CASSPRDSPYQPQHF
DNA: TGTGCCAGCAGTCCACGGGACAGTCCCTATCAGCCCCAGCATTTT

length: 14
V: TRBV7-9
J: TRBJ2-1
size: -
D: TRBD1
CDR3: CASSLTLVTGEKFF
DNA: TGTGCCAGCAGCCTTACCTTAGTGACAGGGGAGAAGTTCTTC

length: 14
V: TRBV3-1/TRBV3-2
J: TRBJ1-6
size: -
D: -
CDR3: CASSQEGIWAPLHF
DNA: TGTGCCAGCAGCCAAGAGGGGATTTGGGCACCCCTCCACTTT

length: 15
V: TRBV3-1/TRBV3-2
J: TRBJ2-7
size: -
D: TRBD1
CDR3: CASSPTGQDLYEQYF
DNA: TGTGCCAGCAGCCCGACGGGACAGGACCTTTACGAGCAGTACTTC

length: 15
V: TRBV5-1
J: TRBJ1-1
size: -
D: -
CDR3: CASSLGPAGNTEAFF
DNA: TGCGCCAGCAGCTTGGGGCCTGCCGGGAACACTGAAGCTTTCTTT

length: 17
V: TRBV7-9
J: TRBJ2-5
size: -
D: -
CDR3: CASSFALPGTLQETQYF
DNA: TGTGCCAGCAGCTTCGCGTTGCCGGGGACCCTTCAAGAGACCCAGTACTTC

length: 17
V: TRBV6-2/TRBV6-3
J: TRBJ2-3
size: -
D: TRBD2
CDR3: CASSYPLAGGRSDTQYF
DNA: TGTGCCAGCAGTTACCCCCTGGCGGGGGGTAGGTCAGATACGCAGTATTTT

length: 14
V: TRBV7-9
J: TRBJ2-3
size: -
D: TRBD2
CDR3: CASTNGGATDTQYF
DNA: TGTGCCAGCACAAACGGGGGGGCCACCGATACGCAGTATTTT

length: 16
V: TRBV7-9
J: TRBJ2-3
size: -
D: TRBD1
CDR3: CASSFTGGPSTDTQYF
DNA: TGTGCCAGCAGCTTCACAGGGGGCCCTAGCACAGATACGCAGTATTTT

length: 12
V: TRBV2
J: TRBJ1-2
size: -
D: TRBD1
CDR3: CASGRDRAGYTF
DNA: TGTGCCAGCGGCCGGGACAGGGCTGGCTACACCTTC

length: 14
V: TRBV6-2/TRBV6-3
J: TRBJ2-5
size: -
D: -
CDR3: CASSYSRSQETQYF
DNA: TGTGCCAGCAGTTACTCGAGGAGCCAAGAGACCCAGTACTTC

length: 14
V: TRBV2
J: TRBJ2-3
size: -
D: TRBD2
CDR3: CASSEGTSGGTQYF
DNA: TGTGCCAGCAGTGAAGGGACTAGCGGGGGTACGCAGTATTTT